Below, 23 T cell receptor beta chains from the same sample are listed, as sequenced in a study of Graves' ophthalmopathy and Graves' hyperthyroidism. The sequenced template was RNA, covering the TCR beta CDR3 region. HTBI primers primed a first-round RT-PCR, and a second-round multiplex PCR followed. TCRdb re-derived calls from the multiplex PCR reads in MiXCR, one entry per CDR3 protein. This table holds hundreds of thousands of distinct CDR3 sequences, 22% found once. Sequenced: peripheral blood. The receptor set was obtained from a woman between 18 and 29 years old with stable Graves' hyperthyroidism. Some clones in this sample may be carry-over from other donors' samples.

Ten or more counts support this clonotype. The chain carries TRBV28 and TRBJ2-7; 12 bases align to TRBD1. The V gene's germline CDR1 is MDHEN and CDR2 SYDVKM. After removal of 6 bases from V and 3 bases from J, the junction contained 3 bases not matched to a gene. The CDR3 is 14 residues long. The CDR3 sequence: CASRGTGGYYEQYF. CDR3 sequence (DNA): TGTGCCAGCAGGGGGACAGGGGGCTACTACGAGCAGTACTTC.

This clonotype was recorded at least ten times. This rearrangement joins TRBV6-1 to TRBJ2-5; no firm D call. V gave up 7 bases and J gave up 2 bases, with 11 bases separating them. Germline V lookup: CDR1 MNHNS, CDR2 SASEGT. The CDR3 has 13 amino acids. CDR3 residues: CASTWNPQETQYF. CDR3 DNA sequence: TGTGCCAGCACGTGGAACCCACAAGAGACCCAGTACTTC.

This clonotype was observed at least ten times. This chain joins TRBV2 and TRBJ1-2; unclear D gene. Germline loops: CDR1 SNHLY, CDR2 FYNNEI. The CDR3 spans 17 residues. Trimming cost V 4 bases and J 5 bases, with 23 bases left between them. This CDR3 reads CASSALILRAAGYGYTF. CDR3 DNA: TGTGCCAGCAGTGCGTTGATCCTACGGGCGGCAGGTTATGGCTACACCTTC.

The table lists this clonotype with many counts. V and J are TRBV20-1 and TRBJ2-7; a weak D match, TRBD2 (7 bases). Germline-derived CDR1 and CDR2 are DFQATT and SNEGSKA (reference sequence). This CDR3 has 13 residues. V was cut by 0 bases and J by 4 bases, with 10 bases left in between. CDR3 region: CSARDRGGYEQYF. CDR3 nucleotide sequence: TGCAGTGCTAGAGACAGGGGAGGGTACGAGCAGTACTTC.

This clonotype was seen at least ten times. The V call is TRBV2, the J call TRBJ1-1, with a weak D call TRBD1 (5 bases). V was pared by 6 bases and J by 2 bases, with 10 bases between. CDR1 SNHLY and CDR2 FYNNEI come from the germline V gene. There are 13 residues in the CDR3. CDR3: CASSPRDNTEAFF. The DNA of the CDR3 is TGTGCCAGCAGCCCCAGGGATAACACTGAAGCTTTCTTT.

The DNA of the CDR3 is TGTGCCAGCAGCCAAAGGACAGGGCGCGATGAAAAACTGTTTTTT. Protein: CASSQRTGRDEKLFF. The chain links TRBV4-2 to TRBJ1-4; TRBD1 matches 8 bases. The CDR3 runs to 15 residues. Germline CDR1 and CDR2: LGHNA and YNFKEQ. V lost 2 bases to trimming and J lost 6 bases; unmatched junction nucleotides: 5.

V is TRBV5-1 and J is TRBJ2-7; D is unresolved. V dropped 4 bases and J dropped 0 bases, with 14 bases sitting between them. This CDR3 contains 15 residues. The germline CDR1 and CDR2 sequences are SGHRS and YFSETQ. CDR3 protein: CASSLTTDPSYEQYF. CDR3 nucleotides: TGCGCCAGCAGCCTTACAACCGACCCCTCCTACGAGCAGTACTTC.

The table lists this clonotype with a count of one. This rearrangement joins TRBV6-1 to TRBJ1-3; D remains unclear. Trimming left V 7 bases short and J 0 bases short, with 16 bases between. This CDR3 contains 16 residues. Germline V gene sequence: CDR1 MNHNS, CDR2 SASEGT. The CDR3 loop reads CASKAYIQSSGNTIYF. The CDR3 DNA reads TGTGCCAGCAAAGCTTACATTCAGAGCTCTGGAAACACCATATATTTT.

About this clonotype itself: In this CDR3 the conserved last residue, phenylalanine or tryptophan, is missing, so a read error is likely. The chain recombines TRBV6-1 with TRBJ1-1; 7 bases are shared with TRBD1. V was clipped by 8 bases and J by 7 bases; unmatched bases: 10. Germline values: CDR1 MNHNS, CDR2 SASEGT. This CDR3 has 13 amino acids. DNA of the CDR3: TGTGCCAGCGGGCCAAGGGGGCATGGTGAAGCTTTCGTT. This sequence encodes CASGPRGHGEAFV.

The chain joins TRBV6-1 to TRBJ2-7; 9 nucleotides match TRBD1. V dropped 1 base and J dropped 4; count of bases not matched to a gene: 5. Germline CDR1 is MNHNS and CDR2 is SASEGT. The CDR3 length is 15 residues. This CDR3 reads CASSEGQGDFYEQYF. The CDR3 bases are TGTGCCAGCAGTGAAGGACAGGGGGATTTTTACGAGCAGTACTTC.

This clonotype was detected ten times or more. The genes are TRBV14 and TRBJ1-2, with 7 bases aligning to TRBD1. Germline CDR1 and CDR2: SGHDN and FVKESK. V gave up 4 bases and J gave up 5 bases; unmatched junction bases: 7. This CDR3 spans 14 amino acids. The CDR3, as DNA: TGTGCCAGCAGCCCAACTCAGGGGGAGTATGGCTACACCTTC. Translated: CASSPTQGEYGYTF.

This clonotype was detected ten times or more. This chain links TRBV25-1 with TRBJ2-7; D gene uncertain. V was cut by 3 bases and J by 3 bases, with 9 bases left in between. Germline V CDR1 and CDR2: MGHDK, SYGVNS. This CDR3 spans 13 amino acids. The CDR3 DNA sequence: TGTGCCAGCAGTGAGGGTTCCGTCTACGAGCAGTACTTC. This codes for CASSEGSVYEQYF.

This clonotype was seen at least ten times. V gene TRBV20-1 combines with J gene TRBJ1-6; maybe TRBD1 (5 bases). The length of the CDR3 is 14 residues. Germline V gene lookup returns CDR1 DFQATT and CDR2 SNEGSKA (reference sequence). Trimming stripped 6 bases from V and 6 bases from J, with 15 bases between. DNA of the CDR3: TGCAGTGCCGAGCCCTCCGACAGTAATTCACCCCTCCACTTT. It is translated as CSAEPSDSNSPLHF.

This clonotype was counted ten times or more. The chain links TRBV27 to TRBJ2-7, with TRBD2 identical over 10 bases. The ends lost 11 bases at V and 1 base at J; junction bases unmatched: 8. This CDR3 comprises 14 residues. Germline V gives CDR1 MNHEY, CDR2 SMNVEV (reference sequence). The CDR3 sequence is CADRAGGGSYEQYF. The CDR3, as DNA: TGTGCCGACAGAGCGGGAGGGGGTTCCTACGAGCAGTACTTC.

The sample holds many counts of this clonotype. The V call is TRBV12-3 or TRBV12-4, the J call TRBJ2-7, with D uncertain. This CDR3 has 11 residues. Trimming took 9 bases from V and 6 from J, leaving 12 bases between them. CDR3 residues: CASRNLGEQYF. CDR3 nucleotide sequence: TGTGCCAGTAGAAATCTTGGCGAGCAGTACTTC.

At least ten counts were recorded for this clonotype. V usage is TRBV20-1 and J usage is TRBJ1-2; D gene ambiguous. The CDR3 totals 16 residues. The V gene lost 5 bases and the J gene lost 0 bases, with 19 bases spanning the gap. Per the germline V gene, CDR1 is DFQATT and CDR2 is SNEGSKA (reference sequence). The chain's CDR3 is CSARTYTRLSNYGYTF. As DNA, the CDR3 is TGCAGTGCTCGCACATATACACGGCTTTCTAACTATGGCTACACCTTC.

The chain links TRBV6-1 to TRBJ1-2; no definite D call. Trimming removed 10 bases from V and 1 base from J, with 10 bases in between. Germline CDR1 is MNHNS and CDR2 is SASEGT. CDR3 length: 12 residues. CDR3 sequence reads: CATTRVNYGYTF. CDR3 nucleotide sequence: TGTGCCACCACCCGGGTTAACTATGGCTACACCTTC.

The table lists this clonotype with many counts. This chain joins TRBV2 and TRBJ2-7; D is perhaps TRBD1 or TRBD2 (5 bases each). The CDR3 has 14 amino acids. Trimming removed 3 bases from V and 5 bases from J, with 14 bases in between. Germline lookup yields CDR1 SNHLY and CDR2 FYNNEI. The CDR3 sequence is CASSDSGTGDEQYF. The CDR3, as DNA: TGTGCCAGCAGTGATTCAGGGACCGGGGACGAGCAGTACTTC.

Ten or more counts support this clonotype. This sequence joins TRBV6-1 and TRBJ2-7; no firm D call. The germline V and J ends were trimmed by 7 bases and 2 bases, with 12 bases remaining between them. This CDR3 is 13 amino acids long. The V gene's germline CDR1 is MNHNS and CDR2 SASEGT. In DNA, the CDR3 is TGTGCCAGCACCCCCCGGTGGGCCTACGAGCAGTACTTC. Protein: CASTPRWAYEQYF.

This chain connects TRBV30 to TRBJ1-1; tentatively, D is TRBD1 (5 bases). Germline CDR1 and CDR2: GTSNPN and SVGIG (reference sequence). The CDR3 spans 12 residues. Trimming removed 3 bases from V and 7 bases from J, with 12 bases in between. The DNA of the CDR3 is TGTGCCTGGAGCGGGGGGGAAGGTGAAGCTTTCTTT. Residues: CAWSGGEGEAFF.

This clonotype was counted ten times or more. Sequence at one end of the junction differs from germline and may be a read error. Here the CDR3 DNA reads TGTGCCAGCAGGGAAGACAGGGGGCGATTTCAGCCCCAGCATTTT. Its translation is CASREDRGRFQPQHF. V usage is TRBV2 and J usage is TRBJ1-5; 10 positions agree with TRBD1. The CDR3 extends over 15 amino acids. The germline gives CDR1 SNHLY, CDR2 FYNNEI.

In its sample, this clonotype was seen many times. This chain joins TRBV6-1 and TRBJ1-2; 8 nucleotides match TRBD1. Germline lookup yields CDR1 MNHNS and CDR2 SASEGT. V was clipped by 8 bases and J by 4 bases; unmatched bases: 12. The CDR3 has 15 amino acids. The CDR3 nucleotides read TGTGCCAGCTTCGGGGGGACAGGATTCTCCTATGGCTACACCTTC. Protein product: CASFGGTGFSYGYTF.

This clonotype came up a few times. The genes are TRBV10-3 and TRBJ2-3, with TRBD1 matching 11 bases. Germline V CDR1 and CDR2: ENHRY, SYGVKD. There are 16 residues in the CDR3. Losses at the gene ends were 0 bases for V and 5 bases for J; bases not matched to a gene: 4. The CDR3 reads CAISESVDRGQDTQYF. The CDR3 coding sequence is TGTGCCATCAGTGAGTCGGTGGACAGGGGGCAAGATACGCAGTATTTT.